This TCR beta chain derives from a study of cytomegalovirus exposure and HLA in healthy donors. Germline values: CDR1 LNHDA, CDR2 SQIVND (reference sequence). Between the trimmed V and J ends, which lost 5 bases and 4 bases, there was a span of 21 bases. The CDR3 length is 17 residues. Researchers ran the PCR with 60 Vbeta and 13 Jbeta primers. The repertoire was sequenced with immunoSEQ multiplex PCR; TCRdb's copy has only in-frame clones and lacks some. The sample lists approximately 170,000 clones, around four fifths occurring once. Specimen: PBMCs. The origin of this receptor is a female donor in good health and CMV-seronegative. V gene TRBV19 combines with J gene TRBJ1-5; D is possibly TRBD1 (6 bases). The CDR3 DNA is TGTGCCAGTAGTTTCAGGGGAGGGGGTTTAGCAAATCAGCCCCAGCATTTT. This encodes CASSFRGGGLANQPQHF. Complete variable domain (other parts from reference TRBV19 and TRBJ1-5): DGGITQSPKYLFRKEGQNVTLSCEQNLNHDAMYWYRQDPGQGLRLIYYSQIVNDFQKGDIAEGYSVSREKKESFPLTVTSAQKNPTAFYLCASSFRGGGLANQPQHFGDGTRLSIL.